The entry below describes one TCR beta chain. Germline V CDR1 and CDR2: SNHLY, FYNNEI. V gave up 4 bases and J gave up 5 bases; unmatched junction bases: 4. The CDR3 covers 14 residues. The sample originates from a study of cytotoxic CD8 clonotypes in ibrutinib-treated CLL. Clones were sequenced by immunoSEQ multiplex PCR, and TCRdb holds only the in-frame ones, with some missing. Of fewer than 3,000 clones in the sample, 82% were seen once. The V gene is TRBV2, the J gene TRBJ1-1, with 10 bases identical to TRBD1. The clonotype was recovered from a human donor with chronic lymphocytic leukemia. Sequenced material: PBMCs, taken before ibrutinib treatment. The CDR3 bases are TGTGCCAGCAGTGCCCGGGACAGGGGTACTGAAGCTTTCTTT. Translated: CASSARDRGTEAFF. The full variable domain, in which reference TRBV2 and TRBJ1-1 provide the parts outside the CDR3, is EPEVTQTPSHQVTQMGQEVILRCVPISNHLYFYWYRQILGQKVEFLVSFYNNEISEKSEIFDDQFSVERPDGSNFTLKIRSTKLEDSAMYFCASSARDRGTEAFFGQGTRLTVV.